This T cell receptor (beta chain) was identified during a study of shared clonotypes between healthy human individuals. TCRdb's table, derived via immunoSEQ multiplex PCR, lists solely in-frame clones and lacks some. The repertoire includes approximately 1.9 million clones, about 94% of them detected once, and under 2% sits in the top ten. V lost 3 bases, J lost 6 bases, and 2 bases stayed unmatched. CDR3 length: 13 amino acids. Germline V lookup: CDR1 LNHDA, CDR2 SQIVND (reference sequence). The naive CD8 fraction comprised CD45RO-negative cells positively selected for CCR7 and excluded terminally differentiated effector memory CD45RA+ cells.

The sequence came from a man younger than 35 in good health. Some clones in this sample may be carry-over from other donors' samples. The sequencing sample was made of naive CD8+ T cells from PBMCs. The rearrangement uses TRBV19 and TRBJ1-2; 9 bases are shared with TRBD1. The CDR3 sequence: CASSMGTGNGYTF. The CDR3 region has the DNA TGTGCCAGTAGTATGGGGACAGGGAATGGCTACACCTTC.